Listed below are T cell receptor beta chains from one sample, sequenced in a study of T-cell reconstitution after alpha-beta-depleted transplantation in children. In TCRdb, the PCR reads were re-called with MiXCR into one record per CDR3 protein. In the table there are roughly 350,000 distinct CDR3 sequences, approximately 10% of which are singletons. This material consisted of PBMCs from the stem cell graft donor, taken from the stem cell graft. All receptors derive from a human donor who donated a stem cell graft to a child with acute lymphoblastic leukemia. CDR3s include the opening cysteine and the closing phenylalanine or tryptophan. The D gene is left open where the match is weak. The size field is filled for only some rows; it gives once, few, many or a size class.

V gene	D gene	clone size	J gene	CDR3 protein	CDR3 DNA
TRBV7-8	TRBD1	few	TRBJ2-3	CASGRTGGNTDTQYF	TGTGCCAGCGGAAGGACAGGGGGTAACACAGATACGCAGTATTTT
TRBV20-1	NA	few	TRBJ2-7	CSASSQVGEQYF	TGCAGTGCTAGTTCGCAAGTAGGTGAGCAGTACTTC
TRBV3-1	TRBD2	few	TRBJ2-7	CASSQGGGPPKQYF	TGTGCCAGCAGCCAAGGGGGGGGTCCCCCGAAGCAGTACTTC
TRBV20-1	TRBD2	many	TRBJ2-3	CSASSGSTSTDTQYF	TGCAGTGCCAGTAGCGGGTCAACTAGCACAGATACGCAGTATTTT
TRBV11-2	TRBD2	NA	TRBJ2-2	CASSLRLAGDTGELFF	TGTGCCAGCAGCCTAAGACTAGCGGGTGACACCGGGGAGCTGTTTTTT
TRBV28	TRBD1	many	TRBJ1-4	CASSLWGTGFTTNEKLFF	TGTGCCAGCAGTTTATGGGGGACAGGGTTTACAACTAATGAAAAACTGTTTTTT
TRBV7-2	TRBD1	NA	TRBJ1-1	CASRRDRGTEAFF	TGTGCCAGCAGGCGAGACAGGGGCACTGAAGCTTTCTTT
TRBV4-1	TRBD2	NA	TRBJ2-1	CASSQGTSGSRNEQFF	TGCGCCAGCAGCCAAGGGACTAGCGGGAGTAGAAATGAGCAGTTCTTC
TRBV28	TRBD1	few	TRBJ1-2	CASSLQGAGGYTF	TGTGCCAGCAGTCTACAGGGGGCTGGGGGCTACACCTTC
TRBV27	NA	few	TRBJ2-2	CASSLRGFTGELFF	TGTGCCAGCAGTTTGCGAGGGTTCACCGGGGAGCTGTTTTTT
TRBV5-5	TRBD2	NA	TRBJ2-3	CASSWGGTVNTQYF	TGTGCCAGCAGCTGGGGAGGGACTGTGAATACGCAGTATTTT
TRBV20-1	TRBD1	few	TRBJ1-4	CSARDSGTGHEKLFF	TGCAGTGCTAGAGATTCCGGGACAGGTCATGAAAAACTGTTTTTT
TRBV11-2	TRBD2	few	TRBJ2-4	CASSPGTSGRRAKNIQYF	TGTGCCAGCAGCCCAGGGACTAGCGGGAGGAGGGCCAAAAACATTCAGTACTTC
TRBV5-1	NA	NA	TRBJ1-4	CASGPDSRVGEKLFF	TGCGCCAGCGGCCCGGACAGCCGAGTCGGTGAAAAACTGTTTTTT
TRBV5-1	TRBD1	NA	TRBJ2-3	CASSLEGQGASTDTQYF	TGCGCCAGCAGCTTGGAGGGACAGGGGGCTAGCACAGATACGCAGTATTTT
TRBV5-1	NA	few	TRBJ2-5	CASSLRGDSQETQYF	TGCGCCAGCAGCTTGAGGGGGGACAGCCAAGAGACCCAGTACTTC
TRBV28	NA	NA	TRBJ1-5	CASSLGPGGSQPQHF	TGTGCCAGCAGTTTAGGACCGGGAGGATCTCAGCCCCAGCATTTT
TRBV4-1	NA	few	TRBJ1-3	CASSRQPGSGNTIYF	TGCGCCAGCAGCCGCCAACCTGGCTCTGGAAACACCATATATTTT
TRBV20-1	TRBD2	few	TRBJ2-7	CSARPLAGSSYEQYF	TGCAGTGCTAGACCTCTAGCGGGGAGCTCCTACGAGCAGTACTTC
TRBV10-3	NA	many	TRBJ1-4	CAISESSPDASEKLFF	TGTGCCATCAGTGAGTCTTCCCCGGACGCTAGTGAAAAACTGTTTTTT
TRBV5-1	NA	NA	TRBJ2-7	CASSGGRGFYAQYF	TGCGCCAGCAGCGGCGGACGCGGCTTCTACGCGCAGTACTTC
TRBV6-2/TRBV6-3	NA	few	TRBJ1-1	CASSYPPGSGGEAFF	TGTGCCAGCAGTTACCCTCCGGGGAGTGGGGGTGAAGCTTTCTTT
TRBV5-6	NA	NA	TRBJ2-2	CASSPLLGANTGELFF	TGTGCCAGCAGCCCCCTTTTGGGCGCGAACACCGGGGAGCTGTTTTTT
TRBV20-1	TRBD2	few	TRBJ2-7	CSARGVAGREGYEQYF	TGCAGTGCTAGAGGGGTTGCGGGGCGGGAGGGTTACGAGCAGTACTTC
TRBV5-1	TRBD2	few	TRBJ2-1	CASSLGGTSPHNEQFF	TGCGCCAGCAGCTTGGGTGGGACTAGTCCCCACAATGAGCAGTTCTTC
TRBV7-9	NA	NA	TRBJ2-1	CASDDVTYNEQFF	TGTGCCAGCGATGACGTAACCTACAATGAGCAGTTCTTC
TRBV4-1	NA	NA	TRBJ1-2	CASSQLGTGFGYTF	TGCGCCAGCAGCCAACTTGGAACAGGGTTTGGCTACACCTTC
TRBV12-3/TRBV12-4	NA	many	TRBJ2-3	CASSLYGGTDTQYF	TGTGCCAGCAGTTTGTACGGGGGCACAGATACGCAGTATTTT
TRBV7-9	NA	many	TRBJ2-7	CASSLGGPYEQYF	TGTGCCAGCAGCTTAGGCGGGCCCTACGAGCAGTACTTC
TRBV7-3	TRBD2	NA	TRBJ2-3	CASSLAGVRTDTQYF	TGTGCCAGCAGTCTAGCGGGAGTTCGCACAGATACGCAGTATTTT
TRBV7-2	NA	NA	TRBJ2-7	CASSSEGASSYYEQYF	TGTGCCAGCAGCTCGGAGGGGGCTAGCTCCTACTACGAGCAGTACTTC
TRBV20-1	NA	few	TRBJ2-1	CSAERAPYNEQFF	TGCAGTGCAGAGAGGGCCCCCTACAATGAGCAGTTCTTC
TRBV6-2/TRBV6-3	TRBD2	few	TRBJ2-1	CASFSGRAGNNEQFF	TGTGCCAGCTTCTCCGGGAGGGCCGGCAATAATGAGCAGTTCTTC
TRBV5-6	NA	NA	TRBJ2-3	CASSSGHPPDTQYF	TGTGCCAGCAGCTCGGGCCATCCGCCAGATACGCAGTATTTT
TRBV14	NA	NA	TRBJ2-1	CASKSKVGNEQFF	TGTGCCAGCAAATCCAAGGTTGGCAATGAGCAGTTCTTC
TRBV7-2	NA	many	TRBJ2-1	CASSLLDQTYNEQFF	TGTGCCAGCAGCTTGCTGGACCAAACCTACAATGAGCAGTTCTTC
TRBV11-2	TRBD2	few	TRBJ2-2	CASSLRSSGTTGELFF	TGTGCCAGCAGCCTCAGGTCTAGCGGGACCACCGGGGAGCTGTTTTTT
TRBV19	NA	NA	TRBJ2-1	CASSPRIKANEQFF	TGTGCCAGTAGTCCCCGGATCAAAGCAAATGAGCAGTTCTTC